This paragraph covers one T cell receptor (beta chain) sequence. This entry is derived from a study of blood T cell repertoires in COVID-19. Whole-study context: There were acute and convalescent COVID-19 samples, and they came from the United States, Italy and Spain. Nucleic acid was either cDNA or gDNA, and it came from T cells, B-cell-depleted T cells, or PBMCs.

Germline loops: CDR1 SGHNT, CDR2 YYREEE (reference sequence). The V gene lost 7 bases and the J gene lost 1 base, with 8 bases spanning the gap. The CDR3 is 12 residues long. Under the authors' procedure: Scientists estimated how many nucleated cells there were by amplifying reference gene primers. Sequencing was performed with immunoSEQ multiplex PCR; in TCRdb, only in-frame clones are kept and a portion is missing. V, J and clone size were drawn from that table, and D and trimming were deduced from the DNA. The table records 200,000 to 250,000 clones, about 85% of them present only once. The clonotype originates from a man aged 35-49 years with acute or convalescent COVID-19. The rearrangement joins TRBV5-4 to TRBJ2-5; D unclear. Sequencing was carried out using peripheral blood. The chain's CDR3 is CASGQSQETQYF. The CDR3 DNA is TGTGCCAGCGGGCAGTCCCAAGAGACCCAGTACTTC.